This TCR beta chain comes out of a study of shared T cell receptors in the human thymus. Here immunoSEQ multiplex PCR was the method, and the copy in TCRdb shows in-frame clones only, minus some. The sample includes some 700,000 clones, 70% to 90% of them seen just once. The same specimen was also included in a second study, on human thymus T cells. That source reports: The thymus was resected at corrective cardiac surgery. Gene usage for V and J segments appeared biased in thymic and blood repertoires. Related reports documented highly overlapping thymic repertoires among unrelated individuals.

The source material was thymocytes. This receptor was obtained from a girl in the first two years of life with a congenital heart defect.

The CDR3 here is CASSARDREFYGYTF. CDR3 DNA: TGTGCCAGCAGCGCCAGGGACAGGGAGTTCTATGGCTACACCTTC. This sequence joins TRBV9 and TRBJ1-2; 9 nucleotides align to TRBD1. Germline assignment: CDR1 SGDLS and CDR2 YYNGEE. The J segment lost 4 bases and the V segment lost 3 bases, leaving 7 bases of the junction unmatched. This CDR3 has 15 amino acids. Drawing the rest from reference TRBV9 and TRBJ1-2, the complete variable domain is DSGVTQTPKHLITATGQRVTLRCSPRSGDLSVYWYQQSLDQGLQFLIQYYNGEERAKGNILERFSAQQFPDLHSELNLSSLELGDSALYFCASSARDREFYGYTFGSGTRLTVV.